The 30 T cell receptor beta chains below all came from one sample that was sequenced in a study of T cell responses to AZD1222 COVID-19 vaccine. The table came from immunoSEQ multiplex PCR; TCRdb's copy has only in-frame clones and leaves some out. Of some 110,000 clones listed, over 75% were seen once; the top ten hold around 7.5%. Source: peripheral blood, taken on day 0 of AZD1222 vaccination. These receptors all stem from an adult in good health.

CDR3 bases: TGCGCCAGCAGCCAAGGGTACGACACTGAAGCTTTCTTT. The encoded protein is CASSQGYDTEAFF. The chain recombines TRBV4-1 with TRBJ1-1; no firm D call. This CDR3 spans 13 amino acids. V gave up 1 base and J gave up 3 bases, with 6 bases separating them. From germline, CDR1 is MGHRA and CDR2 YSYEKL.

This chain uses TRBV9 with TRBJ2-2; D remains ambiguous. Trimming pared 0 bases from V and 3 bases from J, leaving 12 bases between. The CDR3 is 16 residues long. Germline CDR1 SGDLS, CDR2 YYNGEE. CDR3 coding DNA: TGTGCCAGCAGCGTAGCCCTTGTGGCCGACACCGGGGAGCTGTTTTTT. Protein: CASSVALVADTGELFF.

This clone was found a few times. CDR3 protein: CASSEAGASPSGNTIYF. As DNA, the CDR3 is TGTGCCAGCAGTGAAGCAGGTGCGAGCCCTTCTGGAAACACCATATATTTT. The chain combines TRBV6-1 with TRBJ1-3, with D hard to call. V was cut by 0 bases and J by 1 base, with 13 bases left in between. This CDR3 has 17 residues. CDR1 is MNHNS and CDR2 is SASEGT in the germline V gene.

The CDR3 loop is CASSQDGKPQHF. CDR3 nucleotide sequence: TGTGCCAGCAGCCAAGACGGGAAGCCCCAGCATTTT. The rearrangement uses TRBV3-1 (or the pseudogene TRBV3-2) and TRBJ1-5, with D hard to call. The V end lost 0 bases, the J end lost 8 bases, and 5 bases lay between the germline ends. The CDR3 sequence is 12 residues long. Germline V CDR1 and CDR2: LGHDT, YNNKEL (reference sequence).

The chain uses TRBV7-9 and TRBJ1-5; TRBD1 agrees at 9 bases. CDR3 length: 14 residues. Unmatched junction bases numbered 5, after V lost 1 base and J lost 10 bases. The germline gives CDR1 SEHNR, CDR2 FQNEAQ (reference sequence). The CDR3 nucleotides are TGTGCCAGCAGCTTAGGAGGACAGGGGAGTCCCCAGCATTTT. Protein: CASSLGGQGSPQHF.

This clone was seen once. This sequence joins TRBV19 and TRBJ2-5; 8 nucleotides line up with TRBD1. V lost 5 bases, J lost 6 bases, and 8 bases stayed unmatched. From germline, CDR1 is LNHDA and CDR2 SQIVND (reference sequence). The CDR3 is made up of 14 amino acids. The CDR3 spells CASSPDRGGQTQYF. In nucleotides, the CDR3 is TGTGCCAGTAGTCCTGACAGGGGTGGGCAGACCCAGTACTTC.

A single count supports this clone. The J gene is TRBJ2-7, the V gene TRBV6-1; 11 nucleotides line up with TRBD1. Trimming removed 2 bases from V and 3 bases from J; junction bases left unmatched: 3. Germline V gene data show CDR1 as MNHNS and CDR2 as SASEGT. The CDR3 totals 15 residues. The CDR3 protein is CASSERGTGGYEQYF. CDR3 bases: TGTGCCAGCAGTGAAAGGGGGACAGGGGGCTACGAGCAGTACTTC.

V usage is TRBV9 and J usage is TRBJ1-4; D is uncertain. Trimming stripped 1 base from V and 3 bases from J, with 1 base between. The CDR3 runs 12 residues. CDR1 is SGDLS, CDR2 YYNGEE, per germline. The CDR3 spells CASSVSNEKLFF. CDR3 DNA sequence: TGTGCCAGCAGCGTATCTAATGAAAAACTGTTTTTT.

This chain joins TRBV4-1 and TRBJ2-7; 11 bases are a match to TRBD2. V shed 4 bases and J 4 bases; nucleotides not matched to a gene: 9. CDR3 length: 16 amino acids. Germline values: CDR1 MGHRA, CDR2 YSYEKL. The CDR3 DNA sequence: TGCGCCAGCAGCCGAGTACTTAGCGGGGGGGCATACGAGCAGTACTTC. Protein sequence: CASSRVLSGGAYEQYF.

The chain recombines TRBV19 with TRBJ1-2; 10 bases agree with TRBD1. The CDR3 contains 15 residues. After removal of 3 bases from V and 8 bases from J, the junction contained 9 bases not matched to a gene. From germline, CDR1 is LNHDA and CDR2 SQIVND (reference sequence). CDR3 amino acids: CASSMLGQGIGGYTF. The CDR3 nucleotides are TGTGCCAGTAGTATGCTGGGACAGGGGATCGGGGGCTACACCTTC.

The CDR3 loop is CASKRDSLNTPYGYTF. DNA for the CDR3: TGTGCCAGTAAACGGGACAGCTTAAATACACCCTATGGCTACACCTTC. This chain uses TRBV19 with TRBJ1-2, with 7 bases lining up with TRBD1. CDR1 is LNHDA, CDR2 SQIVND, per germline (reference sequence). J was trimmed by 4 bases and V by 7 bases; bases with no gene match: 15. This CDR3 is built from 16 residues.

This chain uses TRBV12-3 or TRBV12-4 with TRBJ2-7, with D uncertain. Trimming removed 5 bases at V and 3 bases at J, with 11 bases between. This CDR3 is built from 13 residues. The CDR3 sequence is CASSALDRYEQYF. For the CDR3, the DNA is TGTGCCAGCAGTGCTCTAGATCGCTACGAGCAGTACTTC.

J is TRBJ1-4 and V is TRBV28; D is uncertain. V shed 10 bases and J shed 1 base, with 4 bases lying between them. The CDR3 totals 11 residues. Looked up from germline, CDR1 is MDHEN and CDR2 is SYDVKM. CDR3 sequence reads: CATRTNEKLFF. The CDR3 DNA reads TGTGCCACCCGAACTAATGAAAAACTGTTTTTT. Together with reference TRBV28 and TRBJ1-4, the CDR3 gives the full variable domain: DVKVTQSSRYLVKRTGEKVFLECVQDMDHENMFWYRQDPGLGLRLIYFSYDVKMKEKGDIPEGYSVSREKKERFSLILESASTNQTSMYLCATRTNEKLFFGSGTQLSVL.

The CDR3 spells CASRLSMNTEAFF. The CDR3 nucleotides read TGTGCCAGCAGATTATCAATGAACACTGAAGCTTTCTTT. This rearrangement joins TRBV7-2 to TRBJ1-1; D not certain. In germline, CDR1 is SGHTA, CDR2 FQGNSA. This CDR3 has 13 amino acids. The V gene lost 6 bases and the J gene lost 0 bases, with 8 bases spanning the gap.

The chain links TRBV4-2 to TRBJ1-2; a possible D gene is TRBD1 (6 bases). The germline V gene encodes CDR1 LGHNA and CDR2 YNFKEQ. The ends were cut back, 5 bases at V and 5 bases at J, with 33 bases in the middle. The CDR3 has 20 amino acids. CDR3 DNA sequence: TGTGCCAGCAGCTATACCACGCCGGGGAGTAACAGGGAGCCCCAATATGGCTACACCTTC. Amino acid sequence: CASSYTTPGSNREPQYGYTF.

This chain links TRBV1 with TRBJ2-2; whether TRBD2, the table's D call, matches the DNA was not checked. TRBV1 is classified as a pseudogene. CDR3 length: 17 residues. In nucleotides, the CDR3 is TGCACCAGCAGCCAAGTGGCGGGAGGGCCTGGGACCGGGGAGCTGTTTTTT. Amino acid sequence: CTSSQVAGGPGTGELFF.

The chain is built from TRBV4-1 and TRBJ2-1, with TRBD2 identical over 12 bases. This CDR3 is built from 16 residues. The trim removed 6 bases at V and 4 bases at J, leaving 7 bases unmatched. Germline CDR1 and CDR2: MGHRA and YSYEKL. CDR3 nucleotides: TGCGCCAGCAGGTACGCACTAGCGGGAGGATACAATGAGCAGTTCTTC. This gives the protein CASRYALAGGYNEQFF.

This chain uses TRBV5-6 with TRBJ1-6, with 10 nucleotides matching TRBD1. With V trimmed by 5 bases and J by 8 bases, 7 bases remained unmatched. The CDR3 loop spans 15 amino acids. Per germline, CDR1 SGHDT and CDR2 YYEEEE. CDR3 loop: CASSLSGTGDSPLHF. CDR3 bases: TGTGCCAGCAGTTTGTCCGGGACAGGGGATTCACCCCTCCACTTT.

J is TRBJ2-6 and V is TRBV19; 8 bases are a match to TRBD1. V lost 3 bases, J lost 0 bases, and 4 bases stayed unmatched. The germline V gene has CDR1 LNHDA and CDR2 SQIVND (reference sequence). The CDR3 totals 17 residues. CDR3 coding DNA: TGTGCCAGTAGTATGAACAGGGGGAACTCTGGGGCCAACGTCCTGACTTTC. Translation: CASSMNRGNSGANVLTF.

The chain links TRBV20-1 to TRBJ1-5, with a tentative D call TRBD1 (5 bases). CDR1 is DFQATT and CDR2 is SNEGSKA in the germline V gene (reference sequence). The germline V and J ends were trimmed by 3 bases and 7 bases, with 16 bases remaining between them. The CDR3 is 14 amino acids. The CDR3 reads CSASVRKRGQPQHF. The CDR3, as DNA: TGCAGTGCTAGTGTCCGGAAGCGGGGCCAGCCCCAGCATTTT.

This chain links TRBV12-3 or TRBV12-4 with TRBJ1-2; TRBD1 might be the D (5 bases). Trimming pared 9 bases from V and 0 bases from J, leaving 8 bases between. The CDR3 is 12 amino acids. The CDR3 protein is CASQGANYGYTF. DNA for the CDR3: TGTGCCAGTCAGGGTGCTAACTATGGCTACACCTTC.

Of note for this clone: This sample also contains other DNA sequences that code for the same CDR3. The chain is built from TRBV2 and TRBJ2-7; 7 bases match TRBD1. Germline V gene lookup returns CDR1 SNHLY and CDR2 FYNNEI. The CDR3 has 12 residues. V was clipped by 6 bases and J by 3 bases; unmatched bases: 2. CDR3 coding DNA: TGTGCCAGCAGCCGGGACAGCTACGAGCAGTACTTC. It encodes CASSRDSYEQYF.

The chain carries TRBV4-2 and TRBJ1-5, with D unclear. V was clipped by 0 bases and J by 5 bases, with 2 bases between them. The germline gives CDR1 LGHNA, CDR2 YNFKEQ. The CDR3 consists of 12 residues. The DNA of the CDR3 is TGTGCCAGCAGCCAAGAGGATCAGCCCCAGCATTTT. Translated, it gives CASSQEDQPQHF.

The CDR3 sequence is CAWSEGDQPQHF. DNA for the CDR3: TGTGCCTGGAGTGAGGGGGATCAGCCCCAGCATTTT. The J gene is TRBJ1-5, the V gene TRBV30; TRBD1 is a possible D gene (6 bases). V was shortened by 1 base and J by 5 bases, with 6 bases between the two germline ends. From germline, CDR1 is GTSNPN and CDR2 SVGIG (reference sequence). This CDR3 region has 12 residues. The full variable domain, rest sourced from reference TRBV30 and TRBJ1-5, is SQTIHQWPATLVQPVGSPLSLECTVEGTSNPNLYWYRQAAGRGLQLLFYSVGIGQISSEVPQNLSASRPQDRQFILSSKKLLLSDSGFYLCAWSEGDQPQHFGDGTRLSIL.

The V call is TRBV15, the J call TRBJ2-1, with a weak D call TRBD2 (5 bases). Trimming pared 2 bases from V and 10 bases from J, leaving 21 bases between. The CDR3 covers 16 residues. Germline V gene data show CDR1 as LNHNV and CDR2 as YYDKDF (reference sequence). In DNA form, the CDR3 reads TGTGCCACCAGCAGAAGCCCAACTAGTCTATCATGGGAGCAGTTCTTC. It yields the protein CATSRSPTSLSWEQFF.

This chain connects TRBV19 to TRBJ1-5, with D unclear. The CDR3 sequence is 13 residues long. Per germline, CDR1 LNHDA and CDR2 SQIVND (reference sequence). V was pared by 1 base and J by 7 bases, with 8 bases between. This chain's CDR3 is CASSIGFGQPQHF. The CDR3 DNA reads TGTGCCAGTAGTATAGGCTTTGGCCAGCCCCAGCATTTT. Filled out from reference TRBV19 and TRBJ1-5, the complete variable domain reads DGGITQSPKYLFRKEGQNVTLSCEQNLNHDAMYWYRQDPGQGLRLIYYSQIVNDFQKGDIAEGYSVSREKKESFPLTVTSAQKNPTAFYLCASSIGFGQPQHFGDGTRLSIL.

The chain is built from TRBV6-5 and TRBJ1-5; TRBD1 might be the D (5 bases). Trimming cost V 6 bases and J 0 bases, with 12 bases left between them. CDR1 and CDR2 (germline): MNHEY, SVGAGI. CDR3 length: 15 residues. CDR3 residues: CASRGRGYSNQPQHF. CDR3 DNA sequence: TGTGCCAGCAGGGGGAGGGGCTATAGCAATCAGCCCCAGCATTTT.

This clone was counted between two and nine times. The chain joins TRBV19 to TRBJ1-1; D gene ambiguous. Germline CDR1 LNHDA, CDR2 SQIVND (reference sequence). Trimming left V 6 bases short and J 1 base short, with 15 bases between. The CDR3 is made up of 15 amino acids. The CDR3 DNA sequence: TGTGCCAGTAGCCGGTCGGCGACGGGGAACACTGAAGCTTTCTTT. It translates to CASSRSATGNTEAFF.

V usage is TRBV2 and J usage is TRBJ1-1, with no clear D. V lost 7 bases and J 1 base, leaving 10 bases between the germline ends. This CDR3 contains 13 residues. Germline V gene sequence: CDR1 SNHLY, CDR2 FYNNEI. The CDR3 loop reads CASNDGRNTEAFF. The CDR3 DNA follows: TGTGCCAGCAACGACGGGCGGAACACTGAAGCTTTCTTT.

The chain has TRBV2 and TRBJ1-5; D possibly corresponds to TRBD1 (5 bases). Trimming removed 6 bases at V and 3 bases at J, with 12 bases between. Germline V CDR1 and CDR2: SNHLY, FYNNEI. This CDR3 spans 14 amino acids. The CDR3 region is CASRADSDNQPQHF. In DNA, the CDR3 is TGTGCCAGCAGGGCCGACAGTGACAATCAGCCCCAGCATTTT.